Shown below are 4 T cell receptor beta chains from a single sample sequenced in a study of blood T cell repertoires in COVID-19. This table comes from immunoSEQ multiplex PCR, and its TCRdb copy is limited to in-frame clones, with some not included. The sample yields roughly 15,000 clones, around 75% seen once. Sequenced: peripheral blood. The receptors derive from a man aged 55 to 70 with acute or convalescent COVID-19.

The CDR3 DNA reads TGTGCCAGCAGCCTCCCGGGGGGATCGGGTAATTCACCCCTCCACTTT. It codes for CASSLPGGSGNSPLHF. V is TRBV5-4 and J is TRBJ1-6, with D perhaps matching TRBD1 (5 bases). This CDR3 has 16 residues. Trimming cost V 4 bases and J 6 bases, with 17 bases left between them. Per germline, CDR1 SGHNT and CDR2 YYREEE (reference sequence).

This chain connects TRBV5-1 to TRBJ1-1; 11 bases map to TRBD1. Per the germline V gene, CDR1 is SGHRS and CDR2 is YFSETQ. J was trimmed by 4 bases and V by 4 bases; bases with no gene match: 6. The CDR3 is 15 residues long. The CDR3 spells CASSPGQGAATEAFF. DNA for the CDR3: TGCGCCAGCAGCCCCGGACAGGGGGCGGCCACTGAAGCTTTCTTT. The variable domain in full, with the rest retrieved from reference TRBV5-1 and TRBJ1-1, is KAGVTQTPRYLIKTRGQQVTLSCSPISGHRSVSWYQQTPGQGLQFLFEYFSETQRNKGNFPGRFSGRQFSNSRSEMNVSTLELGDSALYLCASSPGQGAATEAFFGQGTRLTVV.

This clone was counted only a few times. The chain uses TRBV11-2 and TRBJ1-3; D gene unclear. The ends were cut back, 2 bases at V and 0 bases at J, with 5 bases in the middle. The CDR3 extends over 14 amino acids. Germline CDR1 reads SGHAT; CDR2 reads FQNNGV. As DNA, the CDR3 is TGTGCCAGCAGCTTATCTGTCTCTGGAAACACCATATATTTT. Translated, it gives CASSLSVSGNTIYF.

The chain recombines TRBV3-1 (or the pseudogene TRBV3-2) with TRBJ1-6; D may be TRBD1 (5 bases). This CDR3 has 13 residues. CDR1 and CDR2 from the germline V gene are LGHDT and YNNKEL (reference sequence). V dropped 4 bases and J dropped 7 bases, with 8 bases sitting between them. The CDR3 nucleotides read TGTGCCAGCAGCCCCCGACAGAATTCACCCCTCCACTTT. Translation gives CASSPRQNSPLHF.